This TCR beta chain was captured by sequencing in a study of shared clonotypes between healthy human individuals. The CDR3 runs to 14 residues. V lost 2 bases, J lost 2 bases, and 10 bases lay in between. In germline, CDR1 is MNHEY, CDR2 SMNVEV (reference sequence). Clones were sequenced by immunoSEQ multiplex PCR, and TCRdb holds only the in-frame ones, with some missing. This sample carries approximately 330,000 clones, roughly 80% of them seen once, and the ten largest clones take roughly a tenth. Specimen: memory CD4+ T cells sorted from blood. Noted subset: CD45RA-negative fraction. The sequence was obtained from a man in his thirties or forties in good health. J is TRBJ2-7 and V is TRBV27; D gene uncertain. The CDR3: CASSLLSKPYEQYF. CDR3 coding DNA: TGTGCCAGCAGTTTACTCTCCAAACCCTACGAGCAGTACTTC.